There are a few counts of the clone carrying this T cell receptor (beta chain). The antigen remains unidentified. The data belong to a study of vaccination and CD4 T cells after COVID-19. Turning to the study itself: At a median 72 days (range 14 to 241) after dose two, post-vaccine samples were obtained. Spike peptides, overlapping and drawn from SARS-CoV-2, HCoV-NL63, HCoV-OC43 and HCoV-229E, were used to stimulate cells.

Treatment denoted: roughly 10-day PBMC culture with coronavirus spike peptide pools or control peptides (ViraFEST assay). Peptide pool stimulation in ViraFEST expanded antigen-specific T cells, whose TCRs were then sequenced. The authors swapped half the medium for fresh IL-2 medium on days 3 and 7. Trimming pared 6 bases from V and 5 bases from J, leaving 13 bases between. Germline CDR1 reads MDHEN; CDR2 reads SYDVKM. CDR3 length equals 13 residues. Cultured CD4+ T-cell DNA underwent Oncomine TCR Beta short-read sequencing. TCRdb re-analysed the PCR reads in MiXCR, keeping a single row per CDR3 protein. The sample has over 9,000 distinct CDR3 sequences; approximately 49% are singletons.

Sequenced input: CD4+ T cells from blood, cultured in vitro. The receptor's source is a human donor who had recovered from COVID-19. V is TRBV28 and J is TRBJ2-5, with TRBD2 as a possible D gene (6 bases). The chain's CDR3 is CASSPSRGETQYF. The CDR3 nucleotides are TGTGCCAGCAGCCCATCTCGGGGGGAGACCCAGTACTTC.